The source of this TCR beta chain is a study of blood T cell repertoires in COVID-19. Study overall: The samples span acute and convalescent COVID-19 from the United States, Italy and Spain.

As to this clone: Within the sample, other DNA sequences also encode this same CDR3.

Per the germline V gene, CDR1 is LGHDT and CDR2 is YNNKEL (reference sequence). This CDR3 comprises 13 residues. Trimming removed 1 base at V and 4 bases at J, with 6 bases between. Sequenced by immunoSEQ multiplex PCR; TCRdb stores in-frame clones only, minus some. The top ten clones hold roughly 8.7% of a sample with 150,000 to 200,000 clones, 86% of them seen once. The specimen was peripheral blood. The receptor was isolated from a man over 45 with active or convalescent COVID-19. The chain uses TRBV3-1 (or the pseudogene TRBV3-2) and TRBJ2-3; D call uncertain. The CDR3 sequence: CASSQVRADTQYF. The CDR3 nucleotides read TGTGCCAGCAGCCAAGTACGGGCAGATACGCAGTATTTT.